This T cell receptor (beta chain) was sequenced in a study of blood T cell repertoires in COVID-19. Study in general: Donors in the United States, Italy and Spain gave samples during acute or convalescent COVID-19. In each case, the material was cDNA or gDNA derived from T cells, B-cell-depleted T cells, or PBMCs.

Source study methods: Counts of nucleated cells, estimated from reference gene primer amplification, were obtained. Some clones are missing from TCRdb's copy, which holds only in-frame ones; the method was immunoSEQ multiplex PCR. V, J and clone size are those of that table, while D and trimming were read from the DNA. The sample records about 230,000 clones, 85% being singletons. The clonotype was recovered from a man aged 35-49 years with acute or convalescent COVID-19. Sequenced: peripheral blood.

CDR3 bases: TGCAGCGTTGAAGATAAACAGGACATATTTTTTACAGATACGCAGTATTTT. This sequence encodes CSVEDKQDIFFTDTQYF. This chain joins TRBV29-1 and TRBJ2-3; D perhaps matches TRBD1 (5 bases). The CDR3 runs to 17 residues. The V end lost 0 bases, the J end lost 3 bases, and 19 bases lay between the germline ends. The V gene's germline CDR1 is SQVTM and CDR2 ANQGSEA.